A selection of T cell receptor beta chains follows, all from one sample in a study of shared clonotypes between healthy human individuals. Generated by immunoSEQ multiplex PCR, the TCRdb table keeps only in-frame clones and is missing some. The sample lists about 2.1 million clones; approximately 92% were seen once. Material: naive CD8+ T cells from PBMCs. All receptors derive from a man in his late teens or twenties in good health. Some clones in this sample may be carry-over from other donors' samples. The CDR3 runs from the conserved cysteine through the conserved F or W. D genes are given only for firm matches. Clone size is shown for a subset of rows, as once, few, many or a class of expanded clone.

>TRBD2|TRBV9|TRBJ2-1|.
TGTGCCAGCAGCGTAGCTGGCTGGCGGGAGAGGAGTGAGCAGTTCTTC
CASSVAGWRERSEQFF
>TRBD2|TRBV28|TRBJ2-1|.
TGTGCCAGCACCGAAGCGGGATTTTCCTACAATGAGCAGTTCTTC
CASTEAGFSYNEQFF
>.|TRBV5-1|TRBJ2-7|.
TGCGCCAGCAGCTTGGTAGGCGGGGATTACCCCGAGCAGTACTTC
CASSLVGGDYPEQYF
>TRBD1|TRBV7-8|TRBJ1-1|.
TGTGCCAGCAGCTCAAAACCGGGACAGGGAGGGTGGAACACTGAAGCTTTCTTT
CASSSKPGQGGWNTEAFF
>TRBD2|TRBV27|TRBJ2-1|once
TGTGCCAGCAGTCTAGCGGTTTATTACAATGAGCAGTTCTTC
CASSLAVYYNEQFF
>TRBD1|TRBV28|TRBJ2-1|.
TGTGCCAGCAGTTCCCCGGACAGGGGCCTCTCCTACAATGAGCAGTTCTTC
CASSSPDRGLSYNEQFF
>.|TRBV6-5|TRBJ1-1|.
TGTGCCAGCAGTTCACAGGGAACTGAAGCTTTCTTT
CASSSQGTEAFF
>TRBD1|TRBV9|TRBJ2-7|.
TGTGCCAGCAGCGTAGTGGGGCAGGGGGCCGACGAGCAGTACTTC
CASSVVGQGADEQYF
>TRBD1|TRBV4-1|TRBJ1-1|few
TGCGCCAGCAGCCACCTAGGACAGGGTGGCACTGAAGCTTTCTTT
CASSHLGQGGTEAFF
>TRBD1|TRBV7-9|TRBJ1-1|.
TGTGCCAGCAGCGAATCGGGACAGCATTTGAACACTGAAGCTTTCTTT
CASSESGQHLNTEAFF
>.|TRBV6-1|TRBJ2-2|.
TGTGCCACCTCACCGCTCGATGGGGGGTCCGGGGAGCTGTTTTTT
CATSPLDGGSGELFF
>TRBD1|TRBV4-1|TRBJ1-5|.
TGCGCCAGCAGCCAAGATTGGACAGGGGGTTATCAGCCCCAGCATTTT
CASSQDWTGGYQPQHF
>.|TRBV6-5|TRBJ1-2|.
TGTGCCAGCACCCCCGGGACGGCCTATGGCTACACCTTC
CASTPGTAYGYTF
>TRBD1|TRBV9|TRBJ2-6|.
TGTGCCAGCAGCGGTAGACAGGGGTTGATCTCTGGGGCCAACGTCCTGACTTTC
CASSGRQGLISGANVLTF
>.|TRBV19|TRBJ2-3|.
TGTGCCAGTAGTATATCAGCTAGCGTGATGGTTGATACGCAGTATTTT
CASSISASVMVDTQYF
>.|TRBV5-1|TRBJ1-1|.
TGCGCCAGCAGCTTGGACTCCTGGATGCATGAAGCTTTCTTT
CASSLDSWMHEAFF
>TRBD2|TRBV27|TRBJ2-1|once
TGTGCCAGCAGTTCCCAGCGGGAGAGGTCCTACAATGAGCAGTTCTTC
CASSSQRERSYNEQFF